These 10 T cell receptor beta chains originate from one sample sequenced in a study of T cell changes during pregnancy in multiple sclerosis. Using immunoSEQ multiplex PCR, the repertoire was profiled, and TCRdb retains in-frame clones only, with some absent. The sample holds around 62,000 clones; over 80% are singletons and the top ten take roughly 0.76%. Sequences were derived from CD4+ T cells from peripheral blood mononuclear cells, sampled in the first trimester of pregnancy. These receptors all come from a female donor with multiple sclerosis, enrolled in a pregnancy study.

The chain has TRBV19 and TRBJ1-3; D uncertain. V was trimmed by 7 bases and J by 0 bases, leaving 7 bases between them. The CDR3 contains 13 residues. Germline lookup yields CDR1 LNHDA and CDR2 SQIVND (reference sequence). The CDR3 region has the DNA TGTGCCAGTACGGTTGGCTCTGGAAACACCATATATTTT. Residues: CASTVGSGNTIYF. Full variable domain (missing parts from reference TRBV19 and TRBJ1-3): DGGITQSPKYLFRKEGQNVTLSCEQNLNHDAMYWYRQDPGQGLRLIYYSQIVNDFQKGDIAEGYSVSREKKESFPLTVTSAQKNPTAFYLCASTVGSGNTIYFGEGSWLTVV.

The V gene is TRBV7-2, the J gene TRBJ1-2, with no clear D. Germline V gene data show CDR1 as SGHTA and CDR2 as FQGNSA. Trimming cost V 0 bases and J 8 bases, with 16 bases left between them. The CDR3 is made up of 15 amino acids. For the CDR3, the DNA is TGTGCCAGCAGCTTAGCGGTTTCCGGATTGGAGGGCTACACCTTC. It encodes CASSLAVSGLEGYTF.

The CDR3 loop reads CASSYGQGNNSPLHF. The CDR3 DNA is TGTGCCAGCAGCTACGGACAGGGGAATAATTCACCCCTCCACTTT. This chain uses TRBV6-1 with TRBJ1-6; 9 nucleotides align to TRBD1. Per germline, CDR1 MNHNS and CDR2 SASEGT. The length of the CDR3 is 15 residues. The V segment lost 6 bases and the J segment 5 bases; nucleotides outside the gene matches: 5.

V gene TRBV5-8 combines with J gene TRBJ1-2; possible D gene TRBD1, 6 bases. The CDR3 extends over 14 amino acids. Germline-derived CDR1 and CDR2 are SGHTS and YDEGEE. Trimming removed 0 bases at V and 6 bases at J, with 12 bases between. The CDR3 protein is CASSLDTGFHGYTF. Written as DNA, the CDR3 is TGTGCCAGCAGCTTGGATACAGGGTTCCATGGCTACACCTTC. Based on the CDR3 plus reference TRBV5-8 and TRBJ1-2, the full variable domain is EAGVTQSPTHLIKTRGQQATLRCSPISGHTSVYWYQQALGLGLQFLLWYDEGEERNRGNFPPRFSGRQFPNYSSELNVNALELEDSALYLCASSLDTGFHGYTFGSGTRLTVV.

This clone was seen a handful of times. This chain joins TRBV11-2 and TRBJ2-3, with 8 bases lining up with TRBD2. Trimming at V came to 5 bases and at J to 9 bases, leaving 16 bases not matched to a gene. The CDR3 has 16 residues. The germline gives CDR1 SGHAT, CDR2 FQNNGV. The CDR3 protein is CASSPIAGPRVSTQYF. The CDR3 DNA reads as TGTGCCAGCAGCCCAATAGCGGGGCCGAGGGTGTCAACGCAGTATTTT.

For the CDR3, the DNA is TGTGCCAGCAGCTTAGCGCGGCCAATCTACGAGCAGTACTTC. Translation gives CASSLARPIYEQYF. J is TRBJ2-7 and V is TRBV7-2, with no clear D. V lost 0 bases and J 3 bases, leaving 9 bases between the germline ends. The germline V gene encodes CDR1 SGHTA and CDR2 FQGNSA. This CDR3 contains 14 residues.

This chain connects TRBV9 to TRBJ2-6, with TRBD1 identical over 8 bases. There are 19 residues in the CDR3. Per germline, CDR1 SGDLS and CDR2 YYNGEE. The ends lost 4 bases at V and 0 bases at J; junction bases unmatched: 12. Written as DNA, the CDR3 is TGTGCCAGCAGCCCAGATCCAGGGGGCTTCGGCTCTGGGGCCAACGTCCTGACTTTC. It translates to CASSPDPGGFGSGANVLTF.

V and J are TRBV10-3 and TRBJ2-1; 8 nucleotides agree with TRBD2. This CDR3 spans 14 amino acids. The V segment lost 10 bases and the J segment 3 bases; nucleotides outside the gene matches: 8. Germline V gene data show CDR1 as ENHRY and CDR2 as SYGVKD. The CDR3 here is CATGGSGGYNEQFF. The DNA for the CDR3 is TGTGCCACGGGAGGGTCGGGGGGCTACAATGAGCAGTTCTTC.

The rearrangement joins TRBV18 to TRBJ2-5; D is possibly TRBD2 (5 bases). CDR3 size: 13 residues. V lost 3 bases to trimming and J lost 2 bases, with 7 bases between them. Germline CDR1 and CDR2: KGHSH and LQKENI. DNA for the CDR3: TGTGCCAGCTCACCCCCGGGGCAAGAGACCCAGTACTTC. Protein product: CASSPPGQETQYF.

The V and J genes are TRBV6-5 and TRBJ2-3; TRBD1 might be the D (6 bases). The CDR3 contains 16 residues. V dropped 0 bases and J dropped 1 base, with 11 bases sitting between them. The germline V gene encodes CDR1 MNHEY and CDR2 SVGAGI. The DNA for the CDR3 is TGTGCCAGCAGTTACTCGGGGGCAGTGGGCACAGATACGCAGTATTTT. It specifies CASSYSGAVGTDTQYF.